The clone carrying this T cell receptor (beta chain) was observed a handful of times. Its target is not known. Trimming took off 2 bases at V and 6 bases at J, with 10 bases between the two ends. The CDR3 loop spans 14 amino acids. Germline CDR1 MNHNS, CDR2 SASEGT. The iRepertoire nested amplicon-rescue multiplex PCR amplified TCR alpha and beta CDR3s from RNA. For one-step reverse transcription and amplification, roughly 95-450 ng of tissue mRNA or PBMC total RNA was used. TCRdb re-called the multiplex PCR reads through MiXCR, storing one row per CDR3 protein. Altogether 95,000 to 110,000 distinct CDR3 sequences are present, under 30% being singletons, with the ten largest covering about 40%. These data originate in a study of glioma-infiltrating T cells. Study-wide results and limits: Very few CDR3 sequences were shared between tissue and blood. Non-neoplastic patients had below-expected tissue-blood divergence, while all gliomas exceeded expectation.

Sequenced input: glioma tissue, nonneoplastic brain tissue, or PBMCs (not recorded which). The receptor was isolated from a human donor with low-grade glioma or glioblastoma, undergoing nonglioma brain surgery, or in good health (not recorded which). The rearrangement joins TRBV6-1 to TRBJ2-2, with D unclear. The CDR3 spells CASSEIRFSGELFF. In nucleotides, the CDR3 is TGTGCCAGCAGTGAAATTCGGTTTTCCGGGGAGCTGTTTTTT.